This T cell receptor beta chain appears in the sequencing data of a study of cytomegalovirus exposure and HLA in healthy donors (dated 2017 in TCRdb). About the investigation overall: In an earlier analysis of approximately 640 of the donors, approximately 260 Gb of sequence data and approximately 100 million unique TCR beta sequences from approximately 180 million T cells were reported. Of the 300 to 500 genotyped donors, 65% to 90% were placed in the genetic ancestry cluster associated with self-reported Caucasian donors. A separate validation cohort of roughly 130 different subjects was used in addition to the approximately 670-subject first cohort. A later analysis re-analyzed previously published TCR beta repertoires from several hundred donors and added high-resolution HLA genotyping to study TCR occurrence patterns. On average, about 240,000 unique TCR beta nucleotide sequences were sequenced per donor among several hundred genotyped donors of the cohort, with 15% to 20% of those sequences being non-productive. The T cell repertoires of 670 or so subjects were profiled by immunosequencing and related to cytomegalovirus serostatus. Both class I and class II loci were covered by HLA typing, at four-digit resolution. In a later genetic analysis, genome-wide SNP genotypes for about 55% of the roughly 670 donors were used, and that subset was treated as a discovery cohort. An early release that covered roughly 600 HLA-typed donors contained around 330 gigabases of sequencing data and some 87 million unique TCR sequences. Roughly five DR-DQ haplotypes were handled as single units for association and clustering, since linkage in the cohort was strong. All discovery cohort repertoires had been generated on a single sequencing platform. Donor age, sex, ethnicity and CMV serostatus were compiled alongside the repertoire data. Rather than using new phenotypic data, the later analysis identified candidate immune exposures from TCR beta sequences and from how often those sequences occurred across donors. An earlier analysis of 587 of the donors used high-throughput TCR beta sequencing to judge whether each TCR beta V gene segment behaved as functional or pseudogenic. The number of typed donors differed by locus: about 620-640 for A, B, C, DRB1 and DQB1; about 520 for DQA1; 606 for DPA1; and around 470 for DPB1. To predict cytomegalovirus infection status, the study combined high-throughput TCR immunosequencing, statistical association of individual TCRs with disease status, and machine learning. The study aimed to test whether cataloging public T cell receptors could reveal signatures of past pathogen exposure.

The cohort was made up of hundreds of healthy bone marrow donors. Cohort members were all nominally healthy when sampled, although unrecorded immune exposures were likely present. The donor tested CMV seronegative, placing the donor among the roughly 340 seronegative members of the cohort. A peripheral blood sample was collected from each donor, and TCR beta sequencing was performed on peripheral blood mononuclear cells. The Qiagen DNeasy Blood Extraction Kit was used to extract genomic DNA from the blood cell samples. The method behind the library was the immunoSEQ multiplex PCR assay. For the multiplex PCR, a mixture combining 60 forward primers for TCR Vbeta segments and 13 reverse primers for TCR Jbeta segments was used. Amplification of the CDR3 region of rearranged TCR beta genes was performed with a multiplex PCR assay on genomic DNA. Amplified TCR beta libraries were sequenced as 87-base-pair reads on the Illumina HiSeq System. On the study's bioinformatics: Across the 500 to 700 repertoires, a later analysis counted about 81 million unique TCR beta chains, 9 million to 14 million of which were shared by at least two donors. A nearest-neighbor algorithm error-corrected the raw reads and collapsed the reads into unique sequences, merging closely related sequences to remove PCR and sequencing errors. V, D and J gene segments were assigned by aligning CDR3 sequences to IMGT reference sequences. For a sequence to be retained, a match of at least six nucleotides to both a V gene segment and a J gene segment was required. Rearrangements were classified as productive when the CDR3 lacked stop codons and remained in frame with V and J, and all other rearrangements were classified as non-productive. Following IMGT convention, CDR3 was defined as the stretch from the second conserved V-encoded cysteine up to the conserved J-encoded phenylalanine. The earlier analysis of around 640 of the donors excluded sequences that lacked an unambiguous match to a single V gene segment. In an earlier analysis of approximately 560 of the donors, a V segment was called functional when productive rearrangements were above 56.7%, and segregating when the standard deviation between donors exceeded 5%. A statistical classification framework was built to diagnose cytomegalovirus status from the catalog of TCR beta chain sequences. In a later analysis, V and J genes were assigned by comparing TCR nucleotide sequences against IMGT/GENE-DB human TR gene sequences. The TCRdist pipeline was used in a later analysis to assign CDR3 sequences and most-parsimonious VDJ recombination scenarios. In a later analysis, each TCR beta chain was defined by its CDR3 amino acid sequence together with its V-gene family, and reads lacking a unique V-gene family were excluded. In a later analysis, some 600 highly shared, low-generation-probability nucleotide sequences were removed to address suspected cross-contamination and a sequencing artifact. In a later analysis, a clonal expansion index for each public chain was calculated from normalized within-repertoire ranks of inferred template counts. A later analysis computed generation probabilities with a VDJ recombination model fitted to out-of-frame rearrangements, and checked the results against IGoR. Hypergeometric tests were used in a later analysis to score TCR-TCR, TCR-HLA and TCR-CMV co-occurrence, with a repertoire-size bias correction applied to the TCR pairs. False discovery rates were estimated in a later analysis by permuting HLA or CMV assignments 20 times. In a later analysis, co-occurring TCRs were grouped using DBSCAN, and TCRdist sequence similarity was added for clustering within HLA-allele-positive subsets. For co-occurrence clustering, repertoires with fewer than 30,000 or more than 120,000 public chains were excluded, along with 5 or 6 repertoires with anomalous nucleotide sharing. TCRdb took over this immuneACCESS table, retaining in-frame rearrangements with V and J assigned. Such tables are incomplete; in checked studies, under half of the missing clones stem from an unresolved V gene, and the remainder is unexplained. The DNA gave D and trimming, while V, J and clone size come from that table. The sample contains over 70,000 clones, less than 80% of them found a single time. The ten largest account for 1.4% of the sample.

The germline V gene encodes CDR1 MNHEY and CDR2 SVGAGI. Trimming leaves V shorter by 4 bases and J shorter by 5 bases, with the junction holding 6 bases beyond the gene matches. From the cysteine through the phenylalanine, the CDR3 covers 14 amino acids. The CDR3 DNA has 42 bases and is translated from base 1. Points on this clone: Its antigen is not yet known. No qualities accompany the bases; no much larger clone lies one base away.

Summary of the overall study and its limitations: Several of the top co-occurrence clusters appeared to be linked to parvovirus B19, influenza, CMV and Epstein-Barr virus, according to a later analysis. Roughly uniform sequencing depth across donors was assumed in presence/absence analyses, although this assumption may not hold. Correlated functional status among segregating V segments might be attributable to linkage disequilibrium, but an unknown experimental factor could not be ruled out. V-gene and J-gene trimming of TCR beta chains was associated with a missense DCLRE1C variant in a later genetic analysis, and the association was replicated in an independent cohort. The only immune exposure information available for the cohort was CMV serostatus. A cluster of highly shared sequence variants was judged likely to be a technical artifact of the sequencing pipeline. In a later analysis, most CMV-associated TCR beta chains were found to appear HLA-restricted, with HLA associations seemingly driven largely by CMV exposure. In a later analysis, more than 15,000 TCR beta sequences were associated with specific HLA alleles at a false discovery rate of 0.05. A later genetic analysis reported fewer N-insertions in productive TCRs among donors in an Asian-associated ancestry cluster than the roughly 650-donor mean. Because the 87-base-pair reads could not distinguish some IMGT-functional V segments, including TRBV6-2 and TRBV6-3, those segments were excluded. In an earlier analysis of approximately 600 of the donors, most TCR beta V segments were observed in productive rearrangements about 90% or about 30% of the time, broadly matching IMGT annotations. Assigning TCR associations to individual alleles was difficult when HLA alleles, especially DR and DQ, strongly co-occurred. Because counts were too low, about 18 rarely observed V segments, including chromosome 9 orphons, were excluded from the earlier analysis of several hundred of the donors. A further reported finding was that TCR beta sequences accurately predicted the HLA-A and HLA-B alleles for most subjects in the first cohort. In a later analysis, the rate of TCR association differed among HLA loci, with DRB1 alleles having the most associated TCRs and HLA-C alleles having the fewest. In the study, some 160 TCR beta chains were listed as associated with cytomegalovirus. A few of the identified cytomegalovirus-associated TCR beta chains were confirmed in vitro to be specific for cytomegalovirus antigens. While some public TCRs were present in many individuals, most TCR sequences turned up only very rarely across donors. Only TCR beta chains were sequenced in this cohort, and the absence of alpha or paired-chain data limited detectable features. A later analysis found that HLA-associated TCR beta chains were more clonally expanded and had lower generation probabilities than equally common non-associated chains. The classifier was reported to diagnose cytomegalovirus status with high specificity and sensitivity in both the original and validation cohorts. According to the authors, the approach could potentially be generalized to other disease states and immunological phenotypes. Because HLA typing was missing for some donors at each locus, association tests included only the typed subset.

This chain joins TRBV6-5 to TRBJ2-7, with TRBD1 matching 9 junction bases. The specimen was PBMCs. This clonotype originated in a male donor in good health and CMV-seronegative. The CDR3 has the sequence CASSWDRAVDEQYF. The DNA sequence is TGTGCCAGCAGTTGGGACAGGGCTGTAGACGAGCAGTACTTC.